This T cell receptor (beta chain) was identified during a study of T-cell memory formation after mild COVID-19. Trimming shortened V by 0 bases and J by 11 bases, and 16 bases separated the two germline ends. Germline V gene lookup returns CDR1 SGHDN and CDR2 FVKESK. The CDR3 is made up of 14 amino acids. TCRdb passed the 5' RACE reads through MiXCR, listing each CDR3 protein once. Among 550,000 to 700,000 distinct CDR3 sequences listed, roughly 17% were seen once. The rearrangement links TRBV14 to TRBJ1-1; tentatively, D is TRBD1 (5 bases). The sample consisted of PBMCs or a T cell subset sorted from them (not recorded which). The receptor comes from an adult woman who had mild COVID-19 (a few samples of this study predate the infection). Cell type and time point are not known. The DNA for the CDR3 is TGTGCCAGCAGCCAAGACCAGGGCCAGGAGCTGGCTTTCTTT. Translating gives CASSQDQGQELAFF. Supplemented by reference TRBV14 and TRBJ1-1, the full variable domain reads EAGVTQFPSHSVIEKGQTVTLRCDPISGHDNLYWYRRVMGKEIKFLLHFVKESKQDESGMPNNRFLAERTGGTYSTLKVQPAELEDSGVYFCASSQDQGQELAFFGQGTRLTVV.